The clone carrying this T cell receptor beta chain occurred many times. The antigen remains undetermined. This sample is drawn from a study of early T cells in non-severe SARS-CoV-2 infection. A single record per CDR3 protein comes from TCRdb applying MiXCR to the 5' RACE reads. The sample carries some 96,000 distinct CDR3 sequences, around 14% recorded once. Broader study findings: Matching against VDJdb likely underestimated virus-specific expansions, favoring anti-spike CD8.

The sequenced sample consisted of whole blood. This TCR came from an adult who was a healthcare worker with PCR-confirmed SARS-CoV-2 infection or an uninfected control (not recorded which).

The CDR3 sequence: CSWGHNEQFF. DNA for the CDR3: TGCAGTTGGGGCCACAATGAGCAGTTCTTC. The chain has TRBV20-1 and TRBJ2-1; a weak D match, TRBD1 (5 bases). The V gene's germline CDR1 is DFQATT and CDR2 SNEGSKA (reference sequence). The CDR3 loop spans 10 amino acids. Trimming took 8 bases from V and 5 from J, leaving 7 bases between them.